A single sample is the source of the 6 T cell receptor beta chains below, sequenced in a study of T cell responses to AZD1222 COVID-19 vaccine. Measured with immunoSEQ multiplex PCR; TCRdb has only the in-frame clones, and not every one. Altogether about 170,000 clones are present, around 90% being singletons, with the ten largest covering about 3%. The source was peripheral blood, collected on day 0 of AZD1222 vaccination. The receptors derive from an adult in good health.

V gene TRBV27 combines with J gene TRBJ1-1; D is possibly TRBD1 (5 bases). Trimming stripped 6 bases from V and 4 bases from J, with 9 bases between. From germline, CDR1 is MNHEY and CDR2 SMNVEV (reference sequence). CDR3 size: 12 residues. The CDR3 sequence is CASSSGGTEAFF. The CDR3 coding sequence is TGTGCCAGCAGCTCGGGGGGCACTGAAGCTTTCTTT.

The gene calls are TRBV7-8 and TRBJ1-6, with D possibly TRBD1 on 6 matching bases. Between the trimmed V and J ends, which lost 1 base and 2 bases, there was a span of 9 bases. This CDR3 spans 16 amino acids. The V gene's germline CDR1 is SGHVS and CDR2 FQNEAQ. The CDR3 nucleotides read TGTGCCAGCAGCTTAGGGGGGACAACCTATAATTCACCCCTCCACTTT. Encoded protein: CASSLGGTTYNSPLHF.

The chain employs TRBV19 and TRBJ2-1, with 7 bases matching TRBD2. V shed 6 bases, J shed 8 bases, and the junction held 16 bases outside the gene matches. The length of the CDR3 is 16 residues. Germline V gene lookup returns CDR1 LNHDA and CDR2 SQIVND (reference sequence). CDR3 region: CASRPGEGPGPHEQFF. The CDR3 DNA sequence: TGTGCCAGTAGGCCGGGGGAGGGGCCAGGGCCCCATGAGCAGTTCTTC.

The sample holds a few counts of this clone. The V call is TRBV6-5, the J call TRBJ2-7, with 7 bases lining up with TRBD2. The length of the CDR3 is 14 residues. The junction had 6 bases not matched to a gene; V was cut back by 5 bases and J by 2 bases. CDR1 is MNHEY and CDR2 is SVGAGI in the germline V gene. The CDR3 DNA is TGTGCCAGCAGTCCACGACTAGCAGCCTACGAGCAGTACTTC. Its translation: CASSPRLAAYEQYF.

The CDR3 reads CASSVNPVSNTGELFF. The CDR3 DNA is TGTGCCAGCAGCGTAAATCCAGTATCGAACACCGGGGAGCTGTTTTTT. The chain joins TRBV9 to TRBJ2-2; D is uncertain. Trimming took off 1 base at V and 0 bases at J, with 10 bases between the two ends. Germline V CDR1 and CDR2: SGDLS, YYNGEE. The CDR3 extends over 16 amino acids. The full variable domain, completed using reference TRBV9 and TRBJ2-2, is DSGVTQTPKHLITATGQRVTLRCSPRSGDLSVYWYQQSLDQGLQFLIQYYNGEERAKGNILERFSAQQFPDLHSELNLSSLELGDSALYFCASSVNPVSNTGELFFGEGSRLTVL.

The gene calls are TRBV4-1 and TRBJ2-7; TRBD1 matches at 7 bases. CDR1 is MGHRA, CDR2 YSYEKL, per germline. Trimming at V came to 0 bases and at J to 2 bases, leaving 4 bases not matched to a gene. The CDR3 is 15 amino acids. As DNA, the CDR3 is TGCGCCAGCAGCCAAGATAGTACAGGGGCCTACGAGCAGTACTTC. It is translated as CASSQDSTGAYEQYF.